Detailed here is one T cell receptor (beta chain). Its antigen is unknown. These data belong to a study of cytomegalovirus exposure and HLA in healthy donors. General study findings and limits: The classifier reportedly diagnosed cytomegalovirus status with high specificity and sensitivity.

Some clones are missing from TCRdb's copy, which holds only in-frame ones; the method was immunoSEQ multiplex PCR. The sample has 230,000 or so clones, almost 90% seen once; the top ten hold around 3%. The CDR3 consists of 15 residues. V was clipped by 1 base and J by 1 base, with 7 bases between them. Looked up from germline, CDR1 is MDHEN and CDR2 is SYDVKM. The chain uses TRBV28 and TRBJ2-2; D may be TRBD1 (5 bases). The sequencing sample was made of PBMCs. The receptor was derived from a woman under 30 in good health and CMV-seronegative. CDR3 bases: TGTGCCAGCAGTTTATCCGGACAGAACACCGGGGAGCTGTTTTTT. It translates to CASSLSGQNTGELFF.